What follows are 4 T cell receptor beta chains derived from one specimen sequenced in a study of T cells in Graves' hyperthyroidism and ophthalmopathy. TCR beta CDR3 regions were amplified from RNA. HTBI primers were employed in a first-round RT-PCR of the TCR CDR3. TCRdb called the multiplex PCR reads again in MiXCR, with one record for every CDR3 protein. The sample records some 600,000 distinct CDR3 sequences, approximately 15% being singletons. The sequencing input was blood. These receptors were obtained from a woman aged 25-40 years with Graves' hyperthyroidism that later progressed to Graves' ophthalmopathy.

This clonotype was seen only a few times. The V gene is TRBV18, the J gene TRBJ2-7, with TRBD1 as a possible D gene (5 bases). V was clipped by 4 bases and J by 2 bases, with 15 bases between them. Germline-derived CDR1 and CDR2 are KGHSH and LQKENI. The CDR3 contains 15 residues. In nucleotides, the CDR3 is TGTGCCAGCTCACTCCAGGGAATCCCTCCCTACGAGCAGTACTTC. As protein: CASSLQGIPPYEQYF.

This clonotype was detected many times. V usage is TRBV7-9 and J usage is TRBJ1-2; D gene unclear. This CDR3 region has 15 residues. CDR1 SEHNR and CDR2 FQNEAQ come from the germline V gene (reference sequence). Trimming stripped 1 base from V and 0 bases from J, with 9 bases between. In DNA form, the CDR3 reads TGTGCCAGCAGCTTAGGAGGGCGACCTAACTATGGCTACACCTTC. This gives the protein CASSLGGRPNYGYTF.

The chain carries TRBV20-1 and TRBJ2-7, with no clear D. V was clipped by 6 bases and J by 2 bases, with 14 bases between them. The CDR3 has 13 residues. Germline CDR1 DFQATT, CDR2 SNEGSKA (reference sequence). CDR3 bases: TGCAGTGCCTTACCTACTGGTACCTACGAGCAGTACTTC. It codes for CSALPTGTYEQYF.

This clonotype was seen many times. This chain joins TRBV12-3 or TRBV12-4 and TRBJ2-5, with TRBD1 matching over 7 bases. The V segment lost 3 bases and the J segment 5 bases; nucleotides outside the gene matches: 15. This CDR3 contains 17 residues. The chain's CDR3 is CASSFTRGPADRETQYF. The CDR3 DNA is TGTGCCAGCAGTTTTACTAGGGGGCCGGCGGACAGGGAGACCCAGTACTTC.